These T cell receptor beta chains were read from a single sample in a study of blood T cell repertoires in COVID-19. This table comes from immunoSEQ multiplex PCR, and its TCRdb copy is limited to in-frame clones, with some not included. Here the sample spans 60,000 to 65,000 clones, about 90% being singletons. Sequenced material: peripheral blood. Source of these receptors: a human donor with active COVID-19. The donor label of this sample is uncertain. Both conserved end residues are part of each CDR3. Each record gives: D gene, V gene, J gene, clone size, CDR3 protein, CDR3 DNA. The D gene is left open where the match is weak. Clone size, where shown, is once, few, many, or a class for clones that have expanded.

D: NA; V: TRBV19; J: TRBJ1-2; size: NA; CDR3: CASGAPYRDGYTF; DNA: TGTGCCAGTGGCGCTCCCTATCGGGATGGCTACACCTTC
D: TRBD2; V: TRBV19; J: TRBJ2-5; size: NA; CDR3: CASRRLAGIQETQYF; DNA: TGTGCCAGCCGAAGACTAGCGGGAATCCAAGAGACCCAGTACTTC
D: TRBD2; V: TRBV19; J: TRBJ2-2; size: NA; CDR3: CASRTGGENTGELFF; DNA: TGTGCCAGTAGGACGGGGGGAGAGAACACCGGGGAGCTGTTTTTT
D: TRBD2; V: TRBV19; J: TRBJ2-7; size: NA; CDR3: CASSIAGGSYEQYF; DNA: TGTGCCAGTAGTATAGCGGGAGGGTCCTACGAGCAGTACTTC
D: NA; V: TRBV7-8; J: TRBJ1-4; size: NA; CDR3: CASSLEGQGNEKLFF; DNA: TGTGCCAGCAGCTTAGAGGGCCAGGGGAATGAAAAACTGTTTTTT
D: TRBD2; V: TRBV19; J: TRBJ2-3; size: once; CDR3: CASSIFTSGPTDTQYF; DNA: TGTGCCAGTAGTATTTTCACTAGCGGACCTACAGATACGCAGTATTTT
D: NA; V: TRBV4-1; J: TRBJ2-7; size: NA; CDR3: CASSKYQGQTYEQYF; DNA: TGCGCCAGCAGCAAATATCAAGGACAGACTTACGAGCAGTACTTC
D: TRBD2; V: TRBV7-9; J: TRBJ2-2; size: few; CDR3: CASSLAGRVGELFF; DNA: TGTGCCAGCAGCTTAGCCGGGAGGGTCGGGGAGCTGTTTTTT
D: NA; V: TRBV19; J: TRBJ2-2; size: NA; CDR3: CASGLEASRGAVF; DNA: TGTGCCAGTGGACTCGAGGCGTCCCGGGGAGCTGTTTTT
D: NA; V: TRBV7-8; J: TRBJ2-3; size: NA; CDR3: CASSLLAREGTQYF; DNA: TGTGCCAGCAGCTTACTAGCCCGAGAGGGTACGCAGTATTTT
D: TRBD2; V: TRBV7-9; J: TRBJ2-3; size: once; CDR3: CASTLTGGGGDTQYF; DNA: TGTGCCAGCACCCTCACCGGGGGGGGTGGAGATACGCAGTATTTT
D: TRBD2; V: TRBV9; J: TRBJ2-1; size: NA; CDR3: CASSHPPSTGGEEQFF; DNA: TGTGCCAGCAGCCATCCCCCCTCAACGGGGGGGGAAGAGCAGTTCTTC
D: TRBD2; V: TRBV6-2/TRBV6-3; J: TRBJ2-1; size: NA; CDR3: CASSYSASGISNEQFF; DNA: TGTGCCAGCAGTTACTCCGCTAGCGGCATAAGCAATGAGCAGTTCTTC